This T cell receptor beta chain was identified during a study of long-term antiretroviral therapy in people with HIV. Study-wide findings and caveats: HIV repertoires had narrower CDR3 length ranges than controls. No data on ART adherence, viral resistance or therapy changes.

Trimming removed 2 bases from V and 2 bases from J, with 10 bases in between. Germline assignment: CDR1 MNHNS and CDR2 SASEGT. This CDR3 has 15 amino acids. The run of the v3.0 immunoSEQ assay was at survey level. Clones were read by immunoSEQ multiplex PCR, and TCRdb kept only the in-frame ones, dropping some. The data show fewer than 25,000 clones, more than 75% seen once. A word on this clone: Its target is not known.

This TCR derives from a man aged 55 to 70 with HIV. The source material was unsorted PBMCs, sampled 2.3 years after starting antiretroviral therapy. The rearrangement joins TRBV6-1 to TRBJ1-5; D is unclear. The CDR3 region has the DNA TGTGCCAGCAGTGAAAACGGGGTGGGCAATCAGCCCCAGCATTTT. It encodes CASSENGVGNQPQHF.